This T cell receptor (beta chain) originates from a study of CD8 T cells in ankylosing spondylitis. TCRdb re-analysed the 5' RACE reads in MiXCR, keeping a single row per CDR3 protein. The table has approximately 210,000 distinct CDR3 sequences, about 13% seen once; the top ten hold 15% to 20%. Of note for this clonotype: The antigen is unknown.

Regarding the study as a whole: Reportedly, matched ankylosing spondylitis synovial fluid was significantly enriched for disease-linked clones.

The clonotype comes from a male donor with ankylosing spondylitis or in good health (not recorded which). Sequenced input: blood, either unsorted or a sorted T cell fraction (not recorded which).

The CDR3 sequence: CATQPPSYEQYF. Here the CDR3 DNA reads TGTGCCACCCAGCCACCGAGCTACGAGCAGTACTTC. This chain connects TRBV2 to TRBJ2-7, with D uncertain. CDR3 length: 12 amino acids. Germline loops: CDR1 SNHLY, CDR2 FYNNEI. The ends were cut back, 10 bases at V and 3 bases at J, with 13 bases in the middle.